Sequencing of this T cell receptor (beta chain) was carried out in a study of PD-L1 blockade in urothelial cancer. Across the whole study: Each patient had 0 to 3 earlier chemotherapy regimens. At 6 weeks and at 3 weeks (second dose) after treatment start, blood was analyzed. Among blood samples, the median T cell count was around 140,000.

Study-wide results and limits: Patients with durable benefit had greater blood expansion of tumor-associated TCR clones 3 weeks into treatment.

The CDR3 sequence is 14 residues long. CDR1 is MNHNS and CDR2 is SASEGT in the germline V gene. V dropped 7 bases and J dropped 1 base, with 12 bases sitting between them. This clone is medium-sized by share. Its specificity is unknown. Sequencing used immunoSEQ multiplex PCR; TCRdb keeps in-frame clones, though not all of them. The table lists around 56,000 clones, around 84% of them singletons. Specimen: PBMCs, collected around atezolizumab (anti-PD-L1) treatment. The receptor was derived from a man aged 50 to 60 with urothelial cancer. The chain employs TRBV6-1 and TRBJ2-3; TRBD2 might be the D (5 bases). CDR3 nucleotides: TGTGCCAGCAACCTCGGTAGCGGCACAGATACGCAGTATTTT. This encodes CASNLGSGTDTQYF.